This TCR beta chain is from a study of blood T cell repertoires in COVID-19. For the study at large: Some COVID-19 samples were acute and others convalescent; all came from the United States, Italy and Spain. The analysed material was cDNA or gDNA that came from T cells, B-cell-depleted T cells, or PBMCs.

The CDR3 runs 11 residues. V was trimmed by 3 bases and J by 8 bases, leaving 7 bases between them. Per germline, CDR1 DFQATT and CDR2 SNEGSKA (reference sequence). Per the authors' pipeline: Estimation of nucleated cell counts relied on the amplification of reference gene primers. The data were produced by immunoSEQ multiplex PCR, yet TCRdb's version contains in-frame clones alone and is incomplete. V and J calls and clone size are copied from that table; D and trimming were computed from the DNA. The sample holds 39,000 or so clones, about four fifths seen once. The material sequenced was peripheral blood. The chain carries TRBV20-1 and TRBJ1-4; D unclear. The TCR originated in a middle-aged man with active or convalescent COVID-19. CDR3 in DNA: TGCAGTGCTAGCAATTTCGAAAAACTGTTTTTT. It encodes CSASNFEKLFF.